This paragraph reports one T cell receptor beta chain. The data were taken from a study of blood T cell repertoires in COVID-19. Study-level background: Collection of acute and convalescent COVID-19 samples took place in the United States, Italy and Spain. Sources were T cells, B-cell-depleted T cells, or PBMCs; the material itself was cDNA or gDNA.

Per the original methods: Reference gene primer amplification in the assay estimated nucleated cell counts. Assay: immunoSEQ multiplex PCR; the TCRdb copy retains only in-frame clones and omits some. D and trimming were read from the DNA, whereas the V and J calls and clone size are those reported in that table. The repertoire holds just over 35,000 clones, with roughly 88% as singletons. Germline V gene sequence: CDR1 SGHAT, CDR2 FQNNGV. V lost 1 base, J lost 4 bases, and 4 bases stayed unmatched. CDR3 length equals 16 residues. The rearrangement joins TRBV11-2 to TRBJ2-3, with 11 bases aligning to TRBD2. This receptor was taken from a human donor in a cohort sampled during active COVID-19. Material: peripheral blood. The CDR3 coding sequence is TGTGCCAGCAGCTTAGTAGCGGGGGGGCTCCCAGATACGCAGTATTTT. Translating gives CASSLVAGGLPDTQYF.